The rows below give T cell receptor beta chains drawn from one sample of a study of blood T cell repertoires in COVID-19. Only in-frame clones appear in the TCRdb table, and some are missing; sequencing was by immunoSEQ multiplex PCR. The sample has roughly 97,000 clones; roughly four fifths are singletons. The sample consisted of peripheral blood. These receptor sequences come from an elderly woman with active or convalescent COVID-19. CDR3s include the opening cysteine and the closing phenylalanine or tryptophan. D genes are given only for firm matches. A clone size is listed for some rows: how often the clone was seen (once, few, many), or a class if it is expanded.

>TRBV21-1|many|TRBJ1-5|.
TGTGCCAGCAGCAAACGGGGTTATAGCAATCAGCCCCAGCATTTT
CASSKRGYSNQPQHF
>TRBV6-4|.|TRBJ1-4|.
TGTGCCAGCACCCGCGCAACTAATGAAAAACTGTTTTTT
CASTRATNEKLFF
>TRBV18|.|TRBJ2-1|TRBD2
TGTGCCAGCTCACCTAGCGGGCCCCGCAATGAGCAGTTCTTC
CASSPSGPRNEQFF
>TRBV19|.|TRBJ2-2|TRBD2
TGTGCCAGTAGTATAAGGCCCACCGGGGGGGGGCAAGCCGGGGAGCTGTTTTTT
CASSIRPTGGGQAGELFF
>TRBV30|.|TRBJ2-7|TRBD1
TGTGCCTGGACCGGGACAGGGAACGAGCAGTACTTC
CAWTGTGNEQYF
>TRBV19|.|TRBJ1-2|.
TGTGCCAGTAGCGCCGGCGAGGGTATATATGGCTACACCTTC
CASSAGEGIYGYTF
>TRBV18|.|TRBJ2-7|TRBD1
TGTGCCAGCTCACCGCGGGACAGGGGATTTTCTTACTTC
CASSPRDRGFSYF
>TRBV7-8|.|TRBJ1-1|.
TGTGCCAGCAGCGGAGACAGGTTGAACACTGAAGCTTTCTTT
CASSGDRLNTEAFF
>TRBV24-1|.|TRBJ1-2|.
TGTGCCACCAGTGACTACAGGGCTGACTATGGCTACACCTTC
CATSDYRADYGYTF
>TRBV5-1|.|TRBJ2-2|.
TGCGCCAGCAGCTTGGGGCCCATCACCGGGGAGCTGTTTTTT
CASSLGPITGELFF
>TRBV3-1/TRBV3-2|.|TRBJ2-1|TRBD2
TGTGCCAGCAGCCGCCGACTAGCGGGAGTGGGGCAGTTCTTC
CASSRRLAGVGQFF
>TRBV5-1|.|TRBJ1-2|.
TGCGCCAGCAGCGTGCAGGCAGAGAACTATGGCTACACCTTC
CASSVQAENYGYTF
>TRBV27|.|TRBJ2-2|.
TGTGCCAGCAGTCGGACAGTCGGGGAGCTGTTTTTT
CASSRTVGELFF
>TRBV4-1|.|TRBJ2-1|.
TGCGCCAGCAGCCCTGACAGCTACAATGAGCAGTTCTTC
CASSPDSYNEQFF
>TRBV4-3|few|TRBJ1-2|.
TGCGCCAGCAGCCCAGAGGGAGGTCCCACTAACTATGGCTACACCTTC
CASSPEGGPTNYGYTF
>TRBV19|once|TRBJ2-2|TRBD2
TGTGCCAGTAGTCCCCCGACTAGCGGCACCGGGGAGCTGTTTTTT
CASSPPTSGTGELFF
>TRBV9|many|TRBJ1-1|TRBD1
TGTGCCAGCAGCTTGACAGGGGGCGCGGGTGAAGCTTTCTTT
CASSLTGGAGEAFF
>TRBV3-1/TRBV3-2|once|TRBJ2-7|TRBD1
TGTGCCAGCAGCCGGACCGGGACAGGGGGGCACGAGCAGTACTTC
CASSRTGTGGHEQYF
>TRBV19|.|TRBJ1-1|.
TGTGCCAGTAGCGAACAGGGTGGCACTGAAGCTTTCTTT
CASSEQGGTEAFF
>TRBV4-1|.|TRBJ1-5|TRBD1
TGCGCCAGCAGCCCGTGGGACAGGGACGGTCAGCCCCAGCATTTT
CASSPWDRDGQPQHF
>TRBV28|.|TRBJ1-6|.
TGTGCCAGCAGTCCAGGACAGACTTTTAATTCACCCCTCCACTTT
CASSPGQTFNSPLHF
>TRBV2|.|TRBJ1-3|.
TGTGCCAGCAGTTCCGGGAGGGCAGGAAACACCATATATTTT
CASSSGRAGNTIYF
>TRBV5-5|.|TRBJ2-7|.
TGTGCCAGCAGCTTGGGCCCCGGACGGGATTCCTACGAGCAGTACTTC
CASSLGPGRDSYEQYF
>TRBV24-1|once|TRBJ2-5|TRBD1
TGTGCCACCAGTGATTCTTCCCGGACAGGGCGAGAGACCCAGTACTTC
CATSDSSRTGRETQYF
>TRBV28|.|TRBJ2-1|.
TGTGCCAGCAGGGCTACGACAGGGAGGAATGAGCAGTTCTTC
CASRATTGRNEQFF
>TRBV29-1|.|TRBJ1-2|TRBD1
TGCAGCGTTGTACAGGTGACAGGGAACTATGGCTACACCTTC
CSVVQVTGNYGYTF
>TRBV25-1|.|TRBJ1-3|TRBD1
TGTGCCAGCAGGGAGGGGGCGTCTGGAAACACCATATATTTT
CASREGASGNTIYF
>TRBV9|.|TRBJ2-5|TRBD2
TGTGCCAGCAGCGTAGCGGCTAGCGGGGGGGTAACCCAGTACTTC
CASSVAASGGVTQYF
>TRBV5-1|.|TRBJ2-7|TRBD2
TGCGCCAGCAGCTTGGTGGTAGCGGGGGACTACGAGCAGTACTTC
CASSLVVAGDYEQYF
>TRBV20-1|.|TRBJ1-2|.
TGCAGACCGGTGGGCTACACCTTC
CRPVGYTF
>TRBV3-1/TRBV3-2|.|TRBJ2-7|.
TGTGCCAGCAGCAAAGGTTTAGGGACTCAAGGCCACGAGCAGTACTTC
CASSKGLGTQGHEQYF
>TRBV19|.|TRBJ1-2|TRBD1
TGTGCCAGTAGCAGGACAGGGGGCTATGGCTACACCTTC
CASSRTGGYGYTF